The rows below give T cell receptor beta chains drawn from one sample of a study of T cell clonotyping in hematopoietic cell transplantation. TCRdb keeps only in-frame clones here, not all; method: immunoSEQ multiplex PCR. Here the sample spans 7,500 to 8,500 clones, more than 80% being singletons. Sequencing used PBMCs, obtained 180 days after allogeneic stem cell transplant. These receptors came from a female patient in her 50s who had an allogeneic stem cell transplant from an unrelated donor, so the T cells may come from the graft donor. Some clones in this sample may be carry-over from other donors' samples. Both conserved end residues are part of each CDR3. A D gene is named only where the DNA matches it firmly. The size field is filled for only some rows; it gives once, few, many or a size class.

v_gene	j_gene	abundance	d_gene	CDR3nt	CDR3aa
TRBV30	TRBJ2-7	NA	NA	TGTGCCTGGAGTCGGGACTCCTACGAGCAGTACTTC	CAWSRDSYEQYF
TRBV5-1	TRBJ1-2	NA	NA	TGCGCCAGCAGCTTGCGGACGGGGGACTATGGCTACACCTTC	CASSLRTGDYGYTF
TRBV5-1	TRBJ1-1	NA	NA	TGCGCCAGCAGCCTCCCGGCTGGACTAGTTGAAGCTTTCTTT	CASSLPAGLVEAFF
TRBV4-2	TRBJ2-6	NA	NA	TGTGCCAGCAGCCAAGTGTTTAACAGCGCCTCTGGGGCCAACGTCCTGACTTTC	CASSQVFNSASGANVLTF
TRBV10-3	TRBJ2-7	NA	NA	TGTGCCATCAGTGAGCCAGGGACTTCTAAGGGCTACGAGCAGTACTTC	CAISEPGTSKGYEQYF
TRBV7-2	TRBJ2-7	NA	TRBD1	TGTGCCAGCAGCAATTACGGGACAGCCGAGCAGTACTTC	CASSNYGTAEQYF
TRBV4-1	TRBJ2-7	NA	NA	TGCGCCAGCAGCCCTGGTCCCAGCGGTCGCTTCGAGGGGTACTTC	CASSPGPSGRFEGYF
TRBV19	TRBJ1-1	once	NA	TGTGCCAGTAGTATCGATGTGGACACTGAAGCTTTCTTT	CASSIDVDTEAFF
TRBV7-9	TRBJ1-5	once	NA	TGTGCCAGCAGCTTTGAGGGGGGAGCTCAGCCCCAGCATTTT	CASSFEGGAQPQHF
TRBV5-1	TRBJ2-5	NA	NA	TGCGCCAGCAGCTTCACAGTCCGGCAAGAGACCCAGTACTTC	CASSFTVRQETQYF
TRBV4-1	TRBJ2-7	NA	TRBD2	TGCGCCAGCAGCCAAGGTGCGGGGGTGGGGTACGAGCAGTACTTC	CASSQGAGVGYEQYF
TRBV6-6	TRBJ1-1	NA	NA	TGTGCCAGCAGTTACTCGAGCGGGATCACTGAAGCTTTCTTT	CASSYSSGITEAFF
TRBV18	TRBJ1-1	NA	NA	TGTGCCAGCTCACCAGACAGAGACACTGAAGCTTTCTTT	CASSPDRDTEAFF
TRBV4-1	TRBJ1-4	NA	NA	TGCGCCAGCAGCCAAGATCCGGTAGCAACTAATGAAAAACTGTTTTTT	CASSQDPVATNEKLFF
TRBV6-1	TRBJ1-2	NA	TRBD1	TGTGCCAGCAGTGCCGTACAGGGGGCGCATGGCTACACCTTC	CASSAVQGAHGYTF
TRBV10-1	TRBJ2-3	NA	TRBD2	TGCGCCAGCAGTGAGTCGAAGATAGCGGGACTGAGGACAGATACGCAGTATTTT	CASSESKIAGLRTDTQYF
TRBV27	TRBJ1-2	NA	NA	TGTGCCAGCAGAGACAGGCCGGGGTATGGCTACACCTTC	CASRDRPGYGYTF
TRBV9	TRBJ2-3	NA	NA	TGTGCCAGCAGCGTAGAGGGGCAAGATACGCAGTATTTT	CASSVEGQDTQYF
TRBV27	TRBJ2-1	NA	TRBD2	TGTGCCAGCAGTAGAAGAGGGACTAGCGCTTACAATGAGCAGTTCTTC	CASSRRGTSAYNEQFF
TRBV5-4	TRBJ1-1	once	TRBD1	TGTGCCAGCGGGAAACAGGGGATGAACACTGAAGCTTTCTTT	CASGKQGMNTEAFF
TRBV4-2	TRBJ2-6	NA	NA	TGTGCCAGCAGCCTCGGGGAAGGGTTAGGTGGGGCCAACGTCCTGACTTTC	CASSLGEGLGGANVLTF
TRBV25-1	TRBJ2-3	NA	NA	TGTGCCAGCAGTGTTAGCCAGGGCGCAGATACGCAGTATTTT	CASSVSQGADTQYF
TRBV28	TRBJ1-2	once	NA	TGTGCCAGCAGCACAGCAGGGTATGGCTACACCTTC	CASSTAGYGYTF
TRBV30	TRBJ2-6	NA	NA	TGTGCCTATCCACACAGGGAAGGGGCTGGGGCCAACGTCCTGACTTTC	CAYPHREGAGANVLTF
TRBV18	TRBJ1-4	NA	TRBD1	TGTGCCAGCTCACCGGGGACAGGAACAAATGAAAAACTGTTTTTT	CASSPGTGTNEKLFF
TRBV28	TRBJ1-1	NA	NA	TGTGCCAGCAGGATGAACACTGAAGCTTTCTTT	CASRMNTEAFF
TRBV27	TRBJ2-1	NA	NA	TGTGCCAGCACATACGAGGAAACAGGGAAGCAGTTCTTC	CASTYEETGKQFF
TRBV5-4	TRBJ1-2	NA	NA	TGTGCCAGCAGCTTGGCCCTTCAGGGAACCTATGGCTACACCTTC	CASSLALQGTYGYTF
TRBV5-8	TRBJ1-2	NA	NA	TGTGCCAGCAGCTTGGTCGGTCACGGCGCAGCTAACTATGGCTACACCTTC	CASSLVGHGAANYGYTF
TRBV7-8	TRBJ2-2	NA	TRBD2	TGTGCCAGCAGCTTACACGGGGGGGCCTCGGGCACCGGGGAGCTGTTTTTT	CASSLHGGASGTGELFF
TRBV7-7	TRBJ1-4	NA	NA	TGTGCTAGCAGCCGGGACCGCCATGAAAAACTGTTTTTT	CASSRDRHEKLFF
TRBV5-4	TRBJ1-2	NA	TRBD1	TGTGCCAGCAGCGTTACGGGACAGGGAAAGGGCTACACCTTC	CASSVTGQGKGYTF
TRBV5-6	TRBJ1-2	NA	NA	TGTGCCAGCAGCCCTTTCACAGATTACCTGGGCTACACCTTC	CASSPFTDYLGYTF
TRBV28	TRBJ1-2	NA	NA	TGTGCCAGCAGTTTAAATAGGGGCGGCTACACCTTC	CASSLNRGGYTF
TRBV7-2	TRBJ1-1	NA	NA	TGTGCCAGCAGCTTACCTGAAGTCGCTGAAGCTTTCTTT	CASSLPEVAEAFF
TRBV5-1	TRBJ1-4	once	TRBD1	TGCGCCAGCAGCTTGGGACAAGGCCAGGGGGGAAAACTGTTTTTT	CASSLGQGQGGKLFF
TRBV2	TRBJ1-1	once	TRBD1	TGTGCCAGCAAGAAGGGGGCAAGGGCTTTCTTT	CASKKGARAFF
TRBV4-1	TRBJ2-2	few	TRBD1	TGCGCCAGCACCCCCCGGGGGCAGGGGGCAGACACCGGGGAGCTGTTTTTT	CASTPRGQGADTGELFF
TRBV10-2	TRBJ1-6	few	NA	TGCGCCAGCTGCGGCTCCTATAATTCACCCCTCCACTTT	CASCGSYNSPLHF
TRBV4-2	TRBJ1-2	few	NA	TGTGCCAGCAGCCAAGACAGACAGAGTGGTGGCTACACCTTC	CASSQDRQSGGYTF
TRBV4-1	TRBJ1-5	NA	TRBD1	TGCGCCAGCAGCCAAGGGACAGGGTACGTCCAGCCCCAGCATTTT	CASSQGTGYVQPQHF
TRBV30	TRBJ1-1	NA	NA	TGTGCCTGGAGCGCCCAGAAGAACACTGAAGCTTTCTTT	CAWSAQKNTEAFF
TRBV27	TRBJ1-2	NA	TRBD1	TGTGCCAGCAGTTTAACAGGGGGCGCATATGGCTACACCTTC	CASSLTGGAYGYTF
TRBV6-4	TRBJ1-2	NA	TRBD1	TGTGCCAGCAGCTCGACAGGGGACAACTATGGCTACACCTTC	CASSSTGDNYGYTF
TRBV19	TRBJ2-5	NA	NA	TGTGCCAGTAGTACGGGGACACTACAAGAGACCCAGTACTTC	CASSTGTLQETQYF
TRBV30	TRBJ1-2	NA	NA	TGTGCCTGGAGTACAGGCAATAACTATGGCTACACCTTC	CAWSTGNNYGYTF
TRBV5-5	TRBJ1-3	NA	NA	TGTGCCAGCAGCTCGGACTTTGGAAACACCATATATTTT	CASSSDFGNTIYF
TRBV5-4	TRBJ2-7	NA	TRBD2	TGTGCCAGCAGCGGAACTAGCGGGAGAACACCCTCCTACGAGCAGTACTTC	CASSGTSGRTPSYEQYF
TRBV7-2	TRBJ1-2	NA	NA	TGTGCCAGCAGCTTAGCAACGGCTACTAACTATGGCTACACCTTC	CASSLATATNYGYTF
TRBV2	TRBJ1-5	NA	NA	TGTGCCAGCAGTACGGAGTCAGGGAGGTTCAATCAGCCCCAGCATTTT	CASSTESGRFNQPQHF
TRBV11-3	TRBJ2-1	NA	NA	TGTGCCAGCAGCTCGACCGGGACTTCGAATGAGCAGTTCTTC	CASSSTGTSNEQFF
TRBV5-1	TRBJ1-6	NA	TRBD1	TGCGCCAGCAGGTCCGGACAGGGTGATTCACCCCTCCACTTT	CASRSGQGDSPLHF
TRBV27	TRBJ1-1	NA	TRBD1	TGTGCCAGCAGGACACAGGGGGCTTTGAGCACTGAAGCTTTCTTT	CASRTQGALSTEAFF